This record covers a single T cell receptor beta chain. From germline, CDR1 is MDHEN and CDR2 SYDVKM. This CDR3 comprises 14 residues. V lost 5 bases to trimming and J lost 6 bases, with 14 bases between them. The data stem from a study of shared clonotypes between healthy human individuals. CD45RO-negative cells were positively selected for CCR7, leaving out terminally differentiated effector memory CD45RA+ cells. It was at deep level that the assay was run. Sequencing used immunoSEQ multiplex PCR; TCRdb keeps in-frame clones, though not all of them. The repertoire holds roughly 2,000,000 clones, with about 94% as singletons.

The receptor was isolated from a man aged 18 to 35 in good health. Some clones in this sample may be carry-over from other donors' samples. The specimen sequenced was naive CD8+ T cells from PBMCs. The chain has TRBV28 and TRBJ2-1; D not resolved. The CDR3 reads CASSIRTPFNEQFF. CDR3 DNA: TGTGCCAGCAGTATTAGGACCCCGTTCAATGAGCAGTTCTTC.